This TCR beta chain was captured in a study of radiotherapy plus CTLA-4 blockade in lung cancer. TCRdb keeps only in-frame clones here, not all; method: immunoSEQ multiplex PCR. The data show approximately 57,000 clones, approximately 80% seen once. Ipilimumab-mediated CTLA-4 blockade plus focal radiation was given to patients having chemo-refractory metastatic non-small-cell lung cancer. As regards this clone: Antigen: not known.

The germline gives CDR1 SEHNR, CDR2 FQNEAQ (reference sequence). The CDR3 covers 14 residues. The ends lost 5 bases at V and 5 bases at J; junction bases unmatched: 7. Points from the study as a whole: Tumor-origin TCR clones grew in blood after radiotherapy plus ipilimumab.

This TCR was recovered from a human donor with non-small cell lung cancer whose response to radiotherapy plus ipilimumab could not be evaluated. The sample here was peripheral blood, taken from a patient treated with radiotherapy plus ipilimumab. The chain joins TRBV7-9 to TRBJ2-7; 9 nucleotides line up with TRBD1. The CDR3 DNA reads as TGTGCCAGCAGCCCACAGGGGGCGCGGGACGAGCAGTACTTC. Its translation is CASSPQGARDEQYF.